This passage covers 21 T cell receptor beta chains from one sample sequenced in a study of PD-1 blockade in classical Hodgkin lymphoma. Only in-frame clones appear in the TCRdb table, and some are missing; sequencing was by immunoSEQ multiplex PCR. The data show nearly 7,000 clones, roughly 80% seen once. Relapse was seen in all patients after autologous stem cell transplantation, and brentuximab vedotin exposure was variable. By magnetic negative selection, CD4+ T cells were purified from thawed PBMCs. The sequencing here drew on CD4+ T cells from blood, taken at baseline. Receptors originate from a human donor with classical Hodgkin lymphoma.

The chain combines TRBV11-1 with TRBJ2-7, with TRBD1 as a possible D gene (6 bases). Germline V lookup: CDR1 SGHAT, CDR2 FQDESV (reference sequence). There are 12 residues in the CDR3. V was cut by 4 bases and J by 3 bases, with 7 bases left in between. The CDR3 sequence is CASSSQGYEQYF. DNA of the CDR3: TGTGCCAGCAGCTCACAGGGCTACGAGCAGTACTTC. Using reference TRBV11-1 and TRBJ2-7 for the parts outside the CDR3, the full variable domain is EAEVAQSPRYKITEKSQAVAFWCDPISGHATLYWYRQILGQGPELLVQFQDESVVDDSQLPKDRFSAERLKGVDSTLKIQPAELGDSAMYLCASSSQGYEQYFGPGTRLTVT.

The chain couples TRBV29-1 to TRBJ2-3; no clear D gene. Trimming removed 7 bases at V and 0 bases at J, with 14 bases between. The germline CDR1 and CDR2 sequences are SQVTM and ANQGSEA. This CDR3 contains 14 residues. This CDR3 is CSAGYSTSTDTQYF. The CDR3 bases are TGCAGCGCCGGGTACAGCACTAGCACAGATACGCAGTATTTT.

The sample holds one count of this clone. The V and J genes are TRBV5-1 and TRBJ1-1, with 9 bases fitting TRBD1. The CDR3 sequence is 16 residues long. Germline CDR1 reads SGHRS; CDR2 reads YFSETQ. V gave up 4 bases and J gave up 4 bases; unmatched junction bases: 11. CDR3 in amino acids: CASSKGQGWGTTEAFF. The CDR3 DNA reads TGCGCCAGCAGCAAGGGACAGGGATGGGGAACCACTGAAGCTTTCTTT.

The chain uses TRBV5-1 and TRBJ2-1; no clear D gene. Trimming pared 4 bases from V and 8 bases from J, leaving 16 bases between. The CDR3 is made up of 14 amino acids. Germline CDR1 SGHRS, CDR2 YFSETQ. The CDR3 protein is CASSLLGLEDEQFF. As DNA, the CDR3 is TGCGCCAGCAGCCTGCTAGGGTTAGAGGATGAGCAGTTCTTC.

The chain combines TRBV6-1 with TRBJ2-5; a weak D match, TRBD2 (5 bases). Germline V gene lookup returns CDR1 MNHNS and CDR2 SASEGT. The CDR3 loop spans 14 amino acids. Trimming took off 2 bases at V and 5 bases at J, with 12 bases between the two ends. The chain's CDR3 is CASSERGLGETQYF. The CDR3 bases are TGTGCCAGCAGTGAACGGGGTCTTGGGGAGACCCAGTACTTC.

The chain uses TRBV11-2 and TRBJ2-5; the D call may be TRBD1 or TRBD2 (6 bases each). Looked up from germline, CDR1 is SGHAT and CDR2 is FQNNGV. V was pared by 1 base and J by 5 bases, with 20 bases between. This CDR3 spans 17 amino acids. CDR3 nucleotide sequence: TGTGCCAGCAGCTTAGGGGCCGTGGGGGGCAGGTGGGAGACCCAGTACTTC. This codes for CASSLGAVGGRWETQYF.

This chain links TRBV5-6 with TRBJ2-6; D call uncertain. V lost 7 bases, J lost 5 bases, and 22 bases lay in between. The length of the CDR3 is 17 residues. In germline, CDR1 is SGHDT, CDR2 YYEEEE. The chain's CDR3 is CASGYCNSQSRANVLTF. DNA of the CDR3: TGTGCCAGCGGGTATTGCAATAGTCAAAGTCGGGCCAACGTCCTGACTTTC.

This chain connects TRBV7-9 to TRBJ2-5; D gene unclear. The CDR3 covers 12 residues. Germline CDR1 reads SEHNR; CDR2 reads FQNEAQ (reference sequence). V lost 5 bases to trimming and J lost 5 bases, with 9 bases between them. CDR3 in amino acids: CASSLRSETQYF. DNA for the CDR3: TGTGCCAGCAGCCTTCGCTCTGAGACCCAGTACTTC.

V is TRBV14 and J is TRBJ2-7; 9 nucleotides align to TRBD2. The CDR3 consists of 17 residues. CDR1 is SGHDN and CDR2 is FVKESK in the germline V gene. Trimming at V came to 0 bases and at J to 0 bases, leaving 6 bases not matched to a gene. The CDR3 sequence: CASSQEASGTSSYEQYF. CDR3 coding DNA: TGTGCCAGCAGCCAAGAGGCTAGCGGGACGAGCTCCTACGAGCAGTACTTC.

In this sample, this clone turned up once. V and J are TRBV18 and TRBJ2-2; a possible D gene is TRBD1 (6 bases). Germline CDR1 reads KGHSH; CDR2 reads LQKENI. The CDR3 has 17 residues. Between the trimmed V and J ends, which lost 3 bases and 0 bases, there was a span of 14 bases. The CDR3 DNA sequence: TGTGCCAGCTCACCTGGGACACACAACGCGAACACCGGGGAGCTGTTTTTT. It encodes CASSPGTHNANTGELFF.

This clone was detected only a few times. The rearrangement joins TRBV7-9 to TRBJ2-2, with D possibly TRBD2 on 6 matching bases. V was clipped by 2 bases and J by 0 bases, with 13 bases between them. This CDR3 is built from 17 residues. Germline assignment: CDR1 SEHNR and CDR2 FQNEAQ (reference sequence). CDR3 coding DNA: TGTGCCAGCAGCTTATCCTTCCGCGGGACGAACACCGGGGAGCTGTTTTTT. It translates to CASSLSFRGTNTGELFF.

V is TRBV5-1 and J is TRBJ2-3, with D unclear. The CDR3 is 16 residues long. Germline CDR1 reads SGHRS; CDR2 reads YFSETQ. Trimming left V 3 bases short and J 1 base short, with 15 bases between. CDR3 in amino acids: CASSSQGPSGTDTQYF. As DNA, the CDR3 is TGCGCCAGCAGCTCCCAAGGACCGTCAGGCACAGATACGCAGTATTTT.

The gene calls are TRBV18 and TRBJ2-5, with D unresolved. The CDR3 loop spans 15 amino acids. The germline V gene encodes CDR1 KGHSH and CDR2 LQKENI. V lost 3 bases to trimming and J lost 1 base, with 12 bases between them. CDR3 sequence reads: CASSPNILPQETQYF. CDR3 bases: TGTGCCAGCTCACCTAACATACTACCCCAAGAGACCCAGTACTTC.

J is TRBJ2-7 and V is TRBV6-1, with no clear D. Germline assignment: CDR1 MNHNS and CDR2 SASEGT. The ends were cut back, 0 bases at V and 3 bases at J, with 12 bases in the middle. There are 15 residues in the CDR3. The CDR3 region has the DNA TGTGCCAGCAGTGAAGCTGTGGCTCCCAACTACGAGCAGTACTTC. It encodes CASSEAVAPNYEQYF.

V is TRBV5-6 and J is TRBJ2-7, with D unresolved. Germline loops: CDR1 SGHDT, CDR2 YYEEEE. V was clipped by 2 bases and J by 6 bases, with 15 bases between them. CDR3 length equals 14 residues. CDR3 residues: CASSLTAVNAEQYF. For the CDR3, the DNA is TGTGCCAGCAGCTTAACAGCCGTCAATGCCGAGCAGTACTTC.

The rearrangement joins TRBV11-2 to TRBJ2-7; tentatively, D is TRBD1 or TRBD2 (6 bases each). The CDR3 spans 13 residues. V was clipped by 1 base and J by 4 bases, with 8 bases between them. Germline values: CDR1 SGHAT, CDR2 FQNNGV. The CDR3, as DNA: TGTGCCAGCAGCTTAGTAGGGGGGTACGAGCAGTACTTC. Amino acid sequence: CASSLVGGYEQYF.

The chain is built from TRBV5-1 and TRBJ2-1, with TRBD2 matching 9 bases. Unmatched junction bases numbered 7, after V lost 1 base and J lost 2 bases. Looked up from germline, CDR1 is SGHRS and CDR2 is YFSETQ. The CDR3 consists of 17 residues. CDR3 sequence reads: CASSLIAGDGTYNEQFF. The DNA for the CDR3 is TGCGCCAGCAGCTTGATAGCGGGAGATGGGACCTACAATGAGCAGTTCTTC.

This rearrangement joins TRBV28 to TRBJ1-3; 7 bases line up with TRBD1. Germline-derived CDR1 and CDR2 are MDHEN and SYDVKM. V gave up 5 bases and J gave up 1 base; unmatched junction bases: 8. The CDR3 extends over 16 amino acids. The CDR3 region is CASSTTGFGSGNTIYF. In nucleotides, the CDR3 is TGTGCCAGCAGTACGACAGGGTTCGGATCTGGAAACACCATATATTTT.

This clone came up a few times. The rearrangement links TRBV6-1 to TRBJ2-7, with D hard to call. V was pared by 7 bases and J by 0 bases, with 10 bases between. Per the germline V gene, CDR1 is MNHNS and CDR2 is SASEGT. The CDR3 contains 13 residues. Here the CDR3 reads CASKAWGSYEQYF. As DNA, the CDR3 is TGTGCCAGCAAAGCCTGGGGCTCCTACGAGCAGTACTTC.

This chain links TRBV5-5 with TRBJ2-1; 8 nucleotides agree with TRBD2. CDR1 and CDR2 from the germline V gene are SGHKS and YYEKEE (reference sequence). This CDR3 region has 16 residues. V dropped 4 bases and J dropped 0; count of bases not matched to a gene: 6. The CDR3 sequence: CASSLSSGDSYNEQFF. The CDR3 DNA is TGTGCCAGCAGCCTAAGTAGCGGGGACTCCTACAATGAGCAGTTCTTC.

DNA of the CDR3: TGTGCCAGCCTACCTGCGGGTAGTAACATTCAGTACTTC. Its protein is CASLPAGSNIQYF. The V call is TRBV28, the J call TRBJ2-4, with D possibly matching TRBD2 (5 bases). The CDR3 spans 13 residues. Germline CDR1 is MDHEN and CDR2 is SYDVKM. Trimming left V 8 bases short and J 7 bases short, with 15 bases between.